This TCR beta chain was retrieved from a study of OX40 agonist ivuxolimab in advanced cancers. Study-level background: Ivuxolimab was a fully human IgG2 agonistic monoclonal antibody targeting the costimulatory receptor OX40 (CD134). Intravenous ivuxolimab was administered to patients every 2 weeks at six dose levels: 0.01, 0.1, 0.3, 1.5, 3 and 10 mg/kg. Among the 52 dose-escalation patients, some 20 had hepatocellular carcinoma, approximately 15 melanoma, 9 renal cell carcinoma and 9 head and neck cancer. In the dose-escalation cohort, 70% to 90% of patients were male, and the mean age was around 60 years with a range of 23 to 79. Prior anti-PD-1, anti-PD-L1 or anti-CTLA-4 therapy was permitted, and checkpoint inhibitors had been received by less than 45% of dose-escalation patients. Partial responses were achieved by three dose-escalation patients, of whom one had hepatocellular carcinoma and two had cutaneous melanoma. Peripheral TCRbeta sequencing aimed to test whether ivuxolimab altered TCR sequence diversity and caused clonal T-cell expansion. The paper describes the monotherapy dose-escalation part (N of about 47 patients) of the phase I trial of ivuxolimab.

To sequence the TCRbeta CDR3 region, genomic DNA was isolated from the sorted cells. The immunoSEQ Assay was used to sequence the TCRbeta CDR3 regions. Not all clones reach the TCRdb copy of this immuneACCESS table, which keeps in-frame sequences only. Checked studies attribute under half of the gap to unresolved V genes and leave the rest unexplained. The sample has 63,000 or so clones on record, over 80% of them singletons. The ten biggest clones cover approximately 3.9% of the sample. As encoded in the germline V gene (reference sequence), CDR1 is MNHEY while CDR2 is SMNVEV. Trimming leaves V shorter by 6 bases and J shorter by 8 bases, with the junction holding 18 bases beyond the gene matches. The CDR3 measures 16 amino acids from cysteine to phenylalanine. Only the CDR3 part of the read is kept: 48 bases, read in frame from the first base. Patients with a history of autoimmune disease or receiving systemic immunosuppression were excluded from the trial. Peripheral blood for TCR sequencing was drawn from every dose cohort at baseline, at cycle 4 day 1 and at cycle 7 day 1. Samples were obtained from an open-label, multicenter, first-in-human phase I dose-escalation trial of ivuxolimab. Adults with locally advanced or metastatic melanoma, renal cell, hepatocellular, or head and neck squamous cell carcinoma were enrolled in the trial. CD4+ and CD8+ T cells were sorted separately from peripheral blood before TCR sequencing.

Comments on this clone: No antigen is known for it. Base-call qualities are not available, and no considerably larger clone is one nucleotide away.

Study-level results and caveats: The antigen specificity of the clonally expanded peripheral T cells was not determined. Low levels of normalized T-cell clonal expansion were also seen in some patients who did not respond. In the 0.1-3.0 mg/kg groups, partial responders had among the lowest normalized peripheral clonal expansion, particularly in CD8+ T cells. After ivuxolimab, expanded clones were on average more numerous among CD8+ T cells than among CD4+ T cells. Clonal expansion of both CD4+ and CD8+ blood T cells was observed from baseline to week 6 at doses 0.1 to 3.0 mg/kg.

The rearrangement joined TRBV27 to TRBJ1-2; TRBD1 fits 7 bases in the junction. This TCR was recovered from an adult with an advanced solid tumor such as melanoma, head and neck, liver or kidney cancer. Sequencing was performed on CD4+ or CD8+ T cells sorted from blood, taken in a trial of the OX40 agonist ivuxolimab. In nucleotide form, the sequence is TGTGCCAGCAGCCCTCGGGGGGGACAGCTGGTGGGAGGCTACACCTTC. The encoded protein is CASSPRGGQLVGGYTF.